The 32 T cell receptor beta chains in this list originate from one sample, sequenced in a study of molecular identifiers for immune sequencing clone quantification. One entry per CDR3 protein results from TCRdb running MiXCR on the PCR reads. The table shows a few hundred thousand distinct CDR3 sequences, with roughly 24% occurring only once. The sequencing sample was made of naive CD8+ T cells from blood, with Jurkat cell RNA spiked in. As for subset: FACS-sorted CD8+CD4-CCR7+CD45RA+ naive T cells. The receptors here all came from a human donor in good health. Some libraries in this study had Jurkat cell RNA spiked in.

This sequence joins TRBV2 and TRBJ2-4; D remains unclear. V lost 6 bases and J 6 bases, leaving 15 bases between the germline ends. This CDR3 is 14 amino acids long. Germline loops: CDR1 SNHLY, CDR2 FYNNEI. The CDR3 is CASSSFSTGNIQYF. The CDR3 DNA follows: TGTGCCAGCAGCTCGTTCTCAACCGGAAACATTCAGTACTTC.

The chain carries TRBV5-1 and TRBJ2-7; 7 bases agree with TRBD1. The CDR3 runs to 12 residues. Germline CDR1 is SGHRS and CDR2 is YFSETQ. Trimming cost V 2 bases and J 7 bases; bases outside gene matches: 3. CDR3 coding DNA: TGCGCCAGCAGCTTTACAGGGGATGAGCAGTACTTC. This translates into CASSFTGDEQYF.

Of note for this clonotype: Given a much more abundant clone one base away, this may be a read error. The CDR3 sequence is CASSPSGQIGISEQCF. The CDR3 region has the DNA TGTGCCAGCAGCCCGAGCGGTCAAATCGGCATCTCCGAGCAGTGCTTC. The rearrangement joins TRBV13 to TRBJ2-7, with a tentative D call TRBD2 (5 bases). The germline CDR1 and CDR2 sequences are PRHDT and FYEKMQ (reference sequence). The CDR3 length is 16 residues. Variable domain in full (rest from reference TRBV13 and TRBJ2-7): AAGVIQSPRHLIKEKRETATLKCYPIPRHDTVYWYQQGPGQDPQFLISFYEKMQSDKGSIPDRFSAQQFSDYHSELNMSSLELGDSALYFCASSPSGQIGISEQCFGPGTRLTVT.

In regard to this clonotype: Possible read error: a much larger clone is one base away. The chain joins TRBV9 to TRBJ1-1; the D is unclear. CDR1 and CDR2 (germline): SGDLS, YYNGEE. This CDR3 contains 15 residues. The CDR3 region has the DNA TGTGCCAGCAGCGTTTACCAGTACGGTGACACTGAAGCTTCCTTT. Translating it yields CASSVYQYGDTEASF.

This clonotype has only a few counts. No conserved phenylalanine or tryptophan ends this CDR3, so it is likely a read error. The V gene is TRBV7-2, the J gene TRBJ2-7; 8 nucleotides agree with TRBD2. The CDR3 is made up of 15 amino acids. The V gene end was trimmed by 3 bases and the J gene end by 2 bases; junction bases not matched to a gene: 6. Germline V gene data show CDR1 as SGHTA and CDR2 as FQGNSA. Written as DNA, the CDR3 is TGTGCCAGCAGCTTCAGTAGCGGGGAAACCTACGAGCAGTACCTC. It encodes CASSFSSGETYEQYL.

This clonotype was detected many times. In nucleotides, the CDR3 is TGTGCCAGCAGTTCCGGGACAGCAACCTGGGAGCAGTACTTC. Encoded protein: CASSSGTATWEQYF. The chain carries TRBV12-3 or TRBV12-4 and TRBJ2-7; 7 nucleotides match TRBD1. The CDR3 runs to 14 residues. V lost 4 bases and J lost 7; bases outside the gene matches: 10.

Only a few counts were recorded for this clonotype. The V and J genes are TRBV4-1 and TRBJ2-3; no definite D call. Trimming shortened V by 4 bases and J by 1 base, and 12 bases separated the two germline ends. Germline V gene sequence: CDR1 MGHRA, CDR2 YSYEKL. This CDR3 spans 15 amino acids. This CDR3 is CASSRSPSGTDTQYF. CDR3 DNA: TGCGCCAGCAGCCGGTCCCCTTCCGGCACAGATACGCAGTATTTT.

The rearrangement joins TRBV7-9 to TRBJ1-2; 7 bases are a match to TRBD1. CDR1 and CDR2 from the germline V gene are SEHNR and FQNEAQ (reference sequence). This CDR3 has 17 amino acids. V trimming: 5 bases; J trimming: 2 bases; junction bases outside the gene matches: 14. The CDR3 nucleotides read TGTGCCAGCAGCCGAGGCCGGACAGGAAGTTTCAACTATGGCTACACCTTC. Translating gives CASSRGRTGSFNYGYTF.

To note about this clonotype: A read error may be the cause here, since a much bigger clone is one base away. The gene calls are TRBV4-1 and TRBJ2-5, with D hard to call. Germline V gene lookup returns CDR1 MGHRA and CDR2 YSYEKL. The CDR3 runs 16 residues. In DNA, the CDR3 is TGCGCCGGCAGCCAAGTTGCTCTAAGGGATCAAGAGACCCAGTACTTC. Amino acids: CAGSQVALRDQETQYF.

The J gene is TRBJ2-5, the V gene TRBV29-1; tentative D call: TRBD1 (5 bases). The CDR3 extends over 13 amino acids. V lost 4 bases to trimming and J lost 0 bases, with 9 bases between them. Germline V gene lookup returns CDR1 SQVTM and CDR2 ANQGSEA. The CDR3 region has the DNA TGCAGCGTTGTTCAGGGATACCAAGAGACCCAGTACTTC. It encodes CSVVQGYQETQYF.

This clonotype was detected a few times. The rearrangement links TRBV29-1 to TRBJ1-2; D might be TRBD1 (6 bases). The germline V gene encodes CDR1 SQVTM and CDR2 ANQGSEA. Trimming left V 3 bases short and J 4 bases short, with 18 bases between. This CDR3 region has 15 residues. The CDR3 spells CSVEEGGGAGYGYTF. The CDR3, as DNA: TGCAGCGTTGAGGAGGGGGGGGGCGCCGGCTATGGCTACACCTTC.

The sample holds many counts of this clonotype. The V and J genes are TRBV5-6 and TRBJ1-1; no clear D. V gave up 5 bases and J gave up 1 base, with 9 bases separating them. Per germline, CDR1 SGHDT and CDR2 YYEEEE. This CDR3 region has 13 residues. The CDR3 DNA sequence: TGTGCCAGCAGAAACGATTGGAACACTGAAGCTTTCTTT. Amino acid sequence: CASRNDWNTEAFF.

This clonotype occurred many times. V is TRBV28 and J is TRBJ2-7; tentatively, D is TRBD2 (6 bases). Germline values: CDR1 MDHEN, CDR2 SYDVKM. The CDR3 is 15 residues long. Trimming left V 3 bases short and J 2 bases short, with 14 bases between. CDR3 nucleotide sequence: TGTGCCAGCAGTTTGTTTCCGGGAGATGCCTACGAGCAGTACTTC. Translation: CASSLFPGDAYEQYF.

In this sample, this clonotype turned up many times. The rearrangement links TRBV27 to TRBJ2-7; 7 positions agree with TRBD1. Trimming took 5 bases from V and 0 from J; bases not matched to a gene: 4. Germline V gives CDR1 MNHEY, CDR2 SMNVEV (reference sequence). There are 14 residues in the CDR3. The CDR3 loop is CASSPGTDSYEQYF. CDR3 nucleotides: TGTGCCAGCAGTCCGGGGACAGACTCCTACGAGCAGTACTTC.

This clonotype was observed at least ten times. V usage is TRBV7-9 and J usage is TRBJ2-3, with D possibly TRBD1 on 6 matching bases. In germline, CDR1 is SEHNR, CDR2 FQNEAQ (reference sequence). Trimming took 3 bases from V and 6 from J, leaving 19 bases between them. This CDR3 has 16 residues. The CDR3: CASSFVLQGPTDTQYF. The DNA of the CDR3 is TGTGCCAGCAGCTTTGTCCTTCAGGGGCCCACGGATACGCAGTATTTT.

V usage is TRBV7-2 and J usage is TRBJ2-1; weak D call: TRBD1 (6 bases). From germline, CDR1 is SGHTA and CDR2 FQGNSA. The V end was cut by 1 base, the J end by 4 bases, with 11 bases between. The CDR3 is 15 residues long. The CDR3 DNA is TGTGCCAGCAGCTTAGTGTTAGGGGGATACAATGAGCAGTTCTTC. It encodes CASSLVLGGYNEQFF.

This clonotype was detected many times. The chain has TRBV7-9 and TRBJ2-5; 7 nucleotides match TRBD1. Looked up from germline, CDR1 is SEHNR and CDR2 is FQNEAQ (reference sequence). With V trimmed by 0 bases and J by 3 bases, 1 base remained unmatched. The CDR3 spans 14 residues. The CDR3 DNA reads as TGTGCCAGCAGCTTAGCAGGGGGCAAAGAGACCCAGTACTTC. This codes for CASSLAGGKETQYF.

This sequence joins TRBV24-1 and TRBJ2-1; TRBD2 aligns across 14 bases. CDR1 KGHDR and CDR2 SFDVKD come from the germline V gene. The CDR3 is 18 amino acids. Trimming cost V 7 bases and J 4 bases; bases outside gene matches: 11. The CDR3 loop reads CATRYPGLAGVVYNEQFF. CDR3 nucleotides: TGTGCCACCAGGTACCCGGGACTAGCGGGGGTTGTATACAATGAGCAGTTCTTC.

This clonotype appeared a few times. The gene calls are TRBV5-6 and TRBJ2-3, with 9 bases identical to TRBD1. Germline V CDR1 and CDR2: SGHDT, YYEEEE. The CDR3 is 16 amino acids. With V trimmed by 5 bases and J by 1 base, 8 bases remained unmatched. CDR3 DNA sequence: TGTGCCAGCAGTCACCGACAGGGGGAGGGCACAGATACGCAGTATTTT. Translation gives CASSHRQGEGTDTQYF.

This clonotype was recorded a few times. Germline and junction disagree at one end, which may indicate a read error. This sequence joins TRBV5-3 and TRBJ2-1; D remains unclear. TRBV5-3 is an ORF; its function is uncertain. The CDR3 length is 14 residues. This CDR3 is CASSLAFAPNGQFF. CDR3 in DNA: TGTGCCAGCAGCTTGGCCTTCGCCCCCAATGGGCAGTTCTTC.

This clonotype has ten or more counts. V gene TRBV11-2 combines with J gene TRBJ2-3; D remains ambiguous. CDR1 is SGHAT, CDR2 FQNNGV, per germline. The CDR3 covers 16 residues. V was shortened by 2 bases and J by 2 bases, with 14 bases between the two germline ends. CDR3: CASSLYVGTHTDTQYF. As DNA, the CDR3 is TGTGCCAGCAGCTTATATGTCGGAACCCACACAGATACGCAGTATTTT.

This clonotype was seen only a few times. The chain uses TRBV27 and TRBJ2-5; 7 bases fit TRBD1. CDR1 and CDR2 from the germline V gene are MNHEY and SMNVEV (reference sequence). V was clipped by 5 bases and J by 5 bases; unmatched bases: 5. The CDR3 is made up of 13 amino acids. The chain's CDR3 is CASSHRGPETQYF. The CDR3 DNA reads TGTGCCAGCAGTCACAGGGGACCGGAGACCCAGTACTTC.

This clonotype occurred a few times. The chain is built from TRBV7-2 and TRBJ2-7, with D possibly TRBD1 on 6 matching bases. This CDR3 is 15 amino acids long. Looked up from germline, CDR1 is SGHTA and CDR2 is FQGNSA. V lost 1 base and J lost 3, with 13 bases in between. CDR3 bases: TGTGCCAGCAGCTTAGATCTTAACAGGGACTACGAGCAGTACTTC. Amino acids: CASSLDLNRDYEQYF.

Turning to this clonotype: This could be a read error, since a much larger clone is one nucleotide away. The rearrangement uses TRBV29-1 and TRBJ2-7; D is perhaps TRBD1 (6 bases). Per germline, CDR1 SQVTM and CDR2 ANQGSEA. Trimming left V 4 bases short and J 2 bases short, with 15 bases between. CDR3 length: 14 residues. Written as DNA, the CDR3 is TGCAGCGTTGTTGACAGGCGAGATACCTACGAGCAGTACTTC. Translated, it gives CSVVDRRDTYEQYF.

This clonotype was counted only a few times. This rearrangement joins TRBV7-9 to TRBJ2-1; TRBD2 might be the D (6 bases). From germline, CDR1 is SEHNR and CDR2 FQNEAQ (reference sequence). The V end was cut by 3 bases, the J end by 2 bases, with 8 bases between. The CDR3 loop spans 14 amino acids. Here the CDR3 DNA reads TGTGCCAGCAGCTTGGCGGGGACCTACAATGAGCAGTTCTTC. It is translated as CASSLAGTYNEQFF.

This clonotype was seen at least ten times. J is TRBJ1-1 and V is TRBV18, with TRBD1 matching over 7 bases. V shed 3 bases, J shed 0 bases, and the junction held 10 bases outside the gene matches. CDR1 and CDR2 (germline): KGHSH, LQKENI. CDR3 length: 17 amino acids. Here the CDR3 reads CASSPEPTGIMNTEAFF. DNA of the CDR3: TGTGCCAGCTCACCCGAGCCGACAGGGATTATGAACACTGAAGCTTTCTTT.

Details on this clonotype: Compared with germline, one end of the junction differs, possibly owing to a read error. The chain has TRBV7-6 and TRBJ2-5; D remains unclear. CDR3 length equals 14 residues. Germline-derived CDR1 and CDR2 are SGHVS and FNYEAQ. The CDR3, as DNA: TGTGCCAGCAGCCTCTCTGGACCAAAAGAGACCCGGTACTTC. Translation: CASSLSGPKETRYF.

In its sample, this clonotype was seen many times. This sequence joins TRBV4-3 and TRBJ2-1; 7 positions match TRBD1. The CDR3 spans 16 residues. Germline loops: CDR1 LGHNA, CDR2 YSLEER. Losses at the gene ends were 0 bases for V and 0 bases for J; bases not matched to a gene: 2. The CDR3, as DNA: TGCGCCAGCAGCCAAGACAGGGGGAGCTCCTACAATGAGCAGTTCTTC. Amino acid sequence: CASSQDRGSSYNEQFF.

The chain is built from TRBV27 and TRBJ2-6; D is ambiguous. The germline V and J ends were trimmed by 5 bases and 0 bases, with 8 bases remaining between them. The CDR3 length is 15 residues. Looked up from germline, CDR1 is MNHEY and CDR2 is SMNVEV (reference sequence). For the CDR3, the DNA is TGTGCCAGCAGTGACGAGAGCTCTGGGGCCAACGTCCTGACTTTC. It encodes CASSDESSGANVLTF.

The chain carries TRBV20-1 and TRBJ1-1, with 9 bases lining up with TRBD1. V dropped 5 bases and J dropped 5; count of bases not matched to a gene: 12. CDR1 and CDR2 (germline): DFQATT, SNEGSKA (reference sequence). The CDR3 runs 15 residues. CDR3 region: CSASPGTGRLTEAFF. CDR3 DNA: TGCAGTGCTTCCCCCGGGACAGGGCGTTTAACTGAAGCTTTCTTT.

This clonotype was counted between two and nine times. The chain carries TRBV3-1 and TRBJ1-3; D is ambiguous. V was cut by 4 bases and J by 4 bases, with 20 bases left in between. This CDR3 is built from 17 residues. Germline CDR1 reads LGHDT; CDR2 reads YNNKEL (reference sequence). CDR3 DNA sequence: TGTGCCAGCAGCCTAAAGACCCGACCTATCTCCGGAAACACCATATATTTT. Translation: CASSLKTRPISGNTIYF.

Turning to this clonotype: At one end the junction does not follow the germline gene, possibly because of a read error. This chain connects TRBV10-3 to TRBJ1-1; no reliable D call. CDR1 ENHRY and CDR2 SYGVKD come from the germline V gene. This CDR3 comprises 13 residues. CDR3 sequence (DNA): TGTACCATCAGTGAGTTGAGGAACACTGAAGCTTTCTTT. Its translation: CTISELRNTEAFF.